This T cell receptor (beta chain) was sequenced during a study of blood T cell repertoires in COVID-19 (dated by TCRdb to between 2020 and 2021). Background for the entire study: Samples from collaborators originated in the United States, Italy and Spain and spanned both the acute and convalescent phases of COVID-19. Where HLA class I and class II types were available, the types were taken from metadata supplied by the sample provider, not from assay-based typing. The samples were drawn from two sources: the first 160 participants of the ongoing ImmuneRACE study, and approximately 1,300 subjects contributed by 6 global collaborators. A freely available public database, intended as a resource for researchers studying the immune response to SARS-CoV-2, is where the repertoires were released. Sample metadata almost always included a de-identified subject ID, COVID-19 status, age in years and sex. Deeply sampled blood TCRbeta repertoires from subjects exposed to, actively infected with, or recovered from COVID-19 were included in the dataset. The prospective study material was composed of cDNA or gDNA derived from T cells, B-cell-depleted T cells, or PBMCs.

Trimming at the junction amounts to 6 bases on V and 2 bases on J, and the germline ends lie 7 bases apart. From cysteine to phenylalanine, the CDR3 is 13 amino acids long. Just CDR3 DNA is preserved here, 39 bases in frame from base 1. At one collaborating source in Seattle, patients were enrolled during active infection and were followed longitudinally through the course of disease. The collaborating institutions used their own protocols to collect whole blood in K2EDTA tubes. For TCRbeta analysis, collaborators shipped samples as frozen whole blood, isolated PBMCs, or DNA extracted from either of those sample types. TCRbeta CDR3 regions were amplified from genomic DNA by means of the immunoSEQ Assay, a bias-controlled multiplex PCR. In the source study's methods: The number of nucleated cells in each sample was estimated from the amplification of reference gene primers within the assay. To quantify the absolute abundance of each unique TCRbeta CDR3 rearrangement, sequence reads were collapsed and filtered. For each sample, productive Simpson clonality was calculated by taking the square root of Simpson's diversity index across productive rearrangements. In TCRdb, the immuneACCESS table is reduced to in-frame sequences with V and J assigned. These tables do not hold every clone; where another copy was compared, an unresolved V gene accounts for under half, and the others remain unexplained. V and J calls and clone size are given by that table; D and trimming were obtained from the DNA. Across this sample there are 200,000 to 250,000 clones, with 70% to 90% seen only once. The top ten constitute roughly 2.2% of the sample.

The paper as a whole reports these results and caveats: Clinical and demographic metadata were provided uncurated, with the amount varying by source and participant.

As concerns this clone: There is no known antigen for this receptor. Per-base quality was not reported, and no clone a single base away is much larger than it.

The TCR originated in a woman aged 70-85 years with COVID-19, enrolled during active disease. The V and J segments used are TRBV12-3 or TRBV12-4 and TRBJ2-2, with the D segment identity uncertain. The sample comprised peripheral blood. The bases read TGTGCCAGCAGCCCCGTCAACACCGGGGAGCTGTTTTTT. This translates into CASSPVNTGELFF.